This entry lists 17 T cell receptor beta chains sequenced from one sample in a study of cytomegalovirus exposure and HLA in healthy donors. Researchers ran the PCR with 60 Vbeta and 13 Jbeta primers. Clones were read by immunoSEQ multiplex PCR, and TCRdb kept only the in-frame ones, dropping some. The sample lists 25,000 to 40,000 clones, 65% occurring once. Sequencing used PBMCs. Every receptor here comes from a man in his fifties in good health and CMV-seropositive.

The chain is built from TRBV19 and TRBJ2-2; maybe TRBD1 (7 bases). The CDR3 runs to 12 residues. Germline V lookup: CDR1 LNHDA, CDR2 SQIVND (reference sequence). The V end lost 8 bases, the J end lost 6 bases, and 10 bases lay between the germline ends. The CDR3 region has the DNA TGTGCCAGTCTCAGGGGGGCCGGGGAGCTGTTTTTT. It codes for CASLRGAGELFF.

The sample holds a few counts of this clone. The chain joins TRBV6-5 to TRBJ1-3; unclear D gene. V lost 6 bases, J lost 1 base, and 7 bases lay in between. This CDR3 spans 13 amino acids. Germline V lookup: CDR1 MNHEY, CDR2 SVGAGI. The CDR3 sequence is CASRVQSGNTIYF. The DNA of the CDR3 is TGTGCCAGCAGAGTACAATCTGGAAACACCATATATTTT.

The chain has TRBV12-5 and TRBJ1-1; weak D call: TRBD1 (6 bases). The V end was cut by 0 bases, the J end by 0 bases, with 8 bases between. CDR1 is LGHNT and CDR2 is FRNRAP in the germline V gene. The CDR3 sequence is 15 residues long. This chain's CDR3 is CASGLVRTVNTEAFF. The CDR3 DNA reads as TGTGCTAGTGGTTTGGTAAGGACAGTGAACACTGAAGCTTTCTTT.

This chain uses TRBV30 with TRBJ1-6; D gene unclear. Germline CDR1 GTSNPN, CDR2 SVGIG (reference sequence). V was clipped by 2 bases and J by 7 bases, with 15 bases between them. This CDR3 has 15 amino acids. CDR3 protein: CAWSPRRRMNSPLHF. The DNA of the CDR3 is TGTGCCTGGAGTCCTCGGCGGAGGATGAATTCACCCCTCCACTTT.

The chain couples TRBV28 to TRBJ1-5; TRBD1 matches at 8 bases. V shed 4 bases, J shed 7 bases, and the junction held 9 bases outside the gene matches. Germline assignment: CDR1 MDHEN and CDR2 SYDVKM. The CDR3 totals 15 residues. CDR3 loop: CASSSPTGDNQPQHF. The CDR3 coding sequence is TGTGCCAGCAGTTCCCCGACAGGGGATAACCAGCCCCAGCATTTT.

The rearrangement uses TRBV6-1 and TRBJ1-5; TRBD1 is a possible D gene (5 bases). Germline CDR1 and CDR2: MNHNS and SASEGT. This CDR3 comprises 14 residues. Trimming took off 6 bases at V and 1 base at J, with 10 bases between the two ends. CDR3 nucleotides: TGTGCCAGCAGGGACACCCTGAGCAATCAGCCCCAGCATTTT. Translation: CASRDTLSNQPQHF.

The gene calls are TRBV6-6 and TRBJ1-5; TRBD1 aligns across 7 bases. Germline V CDR1 and CDR2: MNHNY, SVGAGI (reference sequence). The CDR3 consists of 13 residues. V shed 5 bases and J 3 bases; nucleotides not matched to a gene: 1. CDR3 sequence (DNA): TGTGCCAGCAGTCAGGGGGACAATCAGCCCCAGCATTTT. This encodes CASSQGDNQPQHF.

This clone came up once. The chain couples TRBV29-1 to TRBJ2-7; TRBD1 matches 9 bases. Germline lookup yields CDR1 SQVTM and CDR2 ANQGSEA. The CDR3 runs 12 residues. V was clipped by 5 bases and J by 5 bases; unmatched bases: 4. CDR3 amino acids: CSVTDRGDEQYF. CDR3 in DNA: TGCAGCGTTACGGACAGGGGTGACGAGCAGTACTTC.

The V call is TRBV29-1, the J call TRBJ2-7, with D tentatively TRBD1 (6 bases). The CDR3 consists of 17 residues. Per the germline V gene, CDR1 is SQVTM and CDR2 is ANQGSEA. The ends were cut back, 4 bases at V and 1 base at J, with 23 bases in the middle. CDR3 sequence reads: CSVARHRDEGGSYEQYF. CDR3 bases: TGCAGCGTTGCCCGACACAGGGACGAAGGGGGTTCCTACGAGCAGTACTTC.

The gene calls are TRBV4-2 and TRBJ2-7; the match to TRBD2 covers 7 bases. The ends lost 1 base at V and 0 bases at J; junction bases unmatched: 6. This CDR3 is 16 amino acids long. From germline, CDR1 is LGHNA and CDR2 YNFKEQ. The CDR3 region has the DNA TGTGCCAGCAGCCAAGCGTCTAGCGGTTACTCCTACGAGCAGTACTTC. Encoded protein: CASSQASSGYSYEQYF.

A single count supports this clone. V usage is TRBV29-1 and J usage is TRBJ1-1, with 7 bases that match TRBD1. J lost 1 base, V lost 1 base, and 9 bases had no gene match. This CDR3 is built from 16 residues. CDR1 and CDR2 (germline): SQVTM, ANQGSEA. In nucleotides, the CDR3 is TGCAGCGTTGAAGTGAACAGGGGTGTGGGGAACACTGAAGCTTTCTTT. Translation: CSVEVNRGVGNTEAFF.

V usage is TRBV14 and J usage is TRBJ2-1, with TRBD1 matching over 9 bases. J gave up 2 bases and V 5 bases, and 4 bases lay outside the gene matches. In germline, CDR1 is SGHDN, CDR2 FVKESK. This CDR3 contains 15 residues. This CDR3 is CASSYDRGAYNEQFF. The CDR3 DNA sequence: TGTGCCAGCAGCTACGACAGGGGGGCCTACAATGAGCAGTTCTTC.

The chain joins TRBV9 to TRBJ2-1; no firm D call. Trimming removed 8 bases at V and 6 bases at J, with 18 bases between. Germline V lookup: CDR1 SGDLS, CDR2 YYNGEE. The CDR3 loop spans 14 amino acids. The CDR3 nucleotides are TGTGCCAGGAGATGGGCAAGCCGCTGCAATGAGCAGTTCTTC. Translating gives CARRWASRCNEQFF.

V gene TRBV28 combines with J gene TRBJ1-1; no definite D call. The CDR3 length is 13 residues. The germline gives CDR1 MDHEN, CDR2 SYDVKM. Trimming removed 1 base at V and 3 bases at J, with 6 bases between. The DNA for the CDR3 is TGTGCCAGCAGTTTATTCGGGGACACTGAAGCTTTCTTT. It specifies CASSLFGDTEAFF.

The V and J genes are TRBV4-1 and TRBJ1-6; 7 bases align to TRBD1. The V and J ends lost 3 bases and 8 bases, in that order; junction bases with no gene match: 7. CDR3 length: 15 amino acids. Germline-derived CDR1 and CDR2 are MGHRA and YSYEKL. The CDR3 reads CASSQAFTGDSPLHF. The DNA of the CDR3 is TGCGCCAGCAGCCAGGCATTTACAGGGGATTCACCCCTCCACTTT.

A single count supports this clone. The chain uses TRBV6-6 and TRBJ2-7; the D is unclear. The CDR3 has 12 residues. In germline, CDR1 is MNHNY, CDR2 SVGAGI (reference sequence). Trimming took 0 bases from V and 4 from J, leaving 4 bases between them. CDR3 sequence (DNA): TGTGCCAGCAGTTACTCAGAGTACGAGCAGTACTTC. This gives the protein CASSYSEYEQYF.

This rearrangement joins TRBV7-6 to TRBJ2-7, with 7 bases aligning to TRBD1. The ends lost 5 bases at V and 3 bases at J; junction bases unmatched: 4. Germline CDR1 reads SGHVS; CDR2 reads FNYEAQ. There are 13 residues in the CDR3. The CDR3 region is CASSAGTDYEQYF. The CDR3 DNA reads as TGTGCCAGCAGCGCCGGGACAGACTACGAGCAGTACTTC.